The entry below describes one T cell receptor (beta chain). Which antigen it targets is not known. Within one base of it there is no much larger clone, and no base qualities were kept. These data come from a study of cytomegalovirus exposure and HLA in healthy donors (TCRdb year 2017). With respect to the entire study: In an earlier analysis of fewer than 750 of the donors, under 300 Gb of sequence data and 90 million to 120 million unique TCR beta sequences from roughly 200 million T cells were reported. Roughly 300 gigabases of sequencing data and 70 million to 85 million unique TCR sequences were included in an early release covering 550 to 650 HLA-typed donors. The genetic ancestry cluster associated with self-reported Caucasian donors included around 76% of the 398 genotyped donors. The study aimed to test whether signatures of past pathogen exposure could be identified by cataloging public T cell receptors. The T cell repertoires of under 700 subjects were profiled by immunosequencing and related to cytomegalovirus serostatus. In addition to the first cohort of 666 subjects, a separate validation cohort of 120 different subjects was used. The study combined high-throughput TCR immunosequencing, statistical association of individual TCRs with disease status, and machine learning to predict cytomegalovirus infection status. A later analysis re-analyzed previously published TCR beta repertoires from 666 donors and added high-resolution HLA genotyping to study TCR occurrence patterns. Rather than using new phenotypic data, the later analysis identified candidate immune exposures from TCR beta sequences and from how often those sequences occurred across donors. An earlier analysis of approximately 630 of the donors applied high-throughput TCR beta sequencing to assess whether each TCR beta V gene segment acted as functional or pseudogenic. Alongside the repertoire data, information on donor age, sex, ethnicity and CMV serostatus was compiled. A later genetic analysis took genome-wide SNP genotypes for about 55% of the 666 donors and used that subset as a discovery cohort. All discovery cohort repertoires had been generated on a single sequencing platform. Both class I and class II loci were covered by HLA typing, at four-digit resolution. The number of donors typed differed by locus, with 629-630 for A, B, C, DRB1 and DQB1, roughly 520 for DQA1, about 610 for DPA1, and some 450 for DPB1. About five DR-DQ haplotypes were treated as single units for association and clustering because of strong linkage in the cohort. On average, about 240,000 unique TCR beta nucleotide sequences were sequenced per donor among more than 350 genotyped donors of the cohort, with approximately 18% of those sequences being non-productive. On the study overall, not on this receptor specifically: In the study, approximately 150 TCR beta chains were listed as associated with cytomegalovirus. In a later analysis, TCR association rates were found to vary across HLA loci, with the most associated TCRs seen for DRB1 alleles and the fewest for HLA-C alleles. A further reported finding was that TCR beta sequences accurately predicted the HLA-A and HLA-B alleles for most subjects in the first cohort. An earlier analysis of some 590 of the donors showed that most TCR beta V segments appeared in productive rearrangements either about 87% or about 30% of the time, which broadly matched IMGT annotations. A later analysis found that most CMV-associated TCR beta chains appeared HLA-restricted, with HLA associations seemingly driven largely by CMV exposure. A few of the identified cytomegalovirus-associated TCR beta chains were confirmed in vitro to be specific for cytomegalovirus antigens. In a later genetic analysis, fewer N-insertions in productive TCRs were reported among donors in an Asian-associated ancestry cluster than the roughly 700-donor mean. When HLA alleles, especially DR and DQ, strongly co-occurred, attributing TCR associations to individual alleles was difficult. In a later genetic analysis, a missense DCLRE1C variant was associated with V-gene and J-gene trimming of TCR beta chains, and the association was replicated in an independent cohort. The sequencing pipeline was judged likely to have produced a cluster of highly shared sequence variants as a technical artifact. Because some donors lacked HLA typing at each locus, the association tests relied only on the typed subset. Linkage disequilibrium might explain the correlated functional status among segregating V segments, but an unknown experimental factor could not be ruled out. For the cohort, immune exposure information was limited to CMV serostatus. In a later analysis, HLA-associated TCR beta chains showed more clonal expansion and lower generation probabilities than non-associated chains that were equally common. According to a later analysis, parvovirus B19, influenza, CMV and Epstein-Barr virus appeared linked to several top co-occurrence clusters. Because counts were too low, roughly 17 rarely observed V segments, including chromosome 9 orphons, were left out of the earlier analysis of 587 of the donors. Specific HLA alleles were associated with some 15,000 TCR beta sequences at a false discovery rate of 0.05 in a later analysis. The classifier was reported to diagnose cytomegalovirus status with high specificity and sensitivity in both the original and validation cohorts. It was suggested by the authors that the approach could potentially be generalized to other disease states and immunological phenotypes. Across donors, most TCR sequences were observed very rarely, whereas some public TCRs were present in many individuals. Sequencing depth was assumed to be roughly uniform across donors in the presence/absence analyses, though that assumption may not hold. Some IMGT-functional V segments, including TRBV6-2 and TRBV6-3, could not be distinguished by the 87-base-pair reads and were therefore excluded. Only TCR beta chains were sequenced in this cohort, and the absence of alpha or paired-chain data limited detectable features.

Library preparation was by the immunoSEQ multiplex PCR assay. For the multiplex PCR, a mixture combining 60 forward primers for TCR Vbeta segments and 13 reverse primers for TCR Jbeta segments was used. The CDR3 region of rearranged TCR beta genes was amplified from genomic DNA with a multiplex PCR assay. The amplified TCR beta libraries were sequenced on the Illumina HiSeq System as 87-base-pair reads. Under the source paper's analysis protocol: Across the 670 or so repertoires, a later analysis counted roughly 77 million unique TCR beta chains, roughly 11 million of which were shared by at least two donors. A nearest-neighbor algorithm error-corrected the raw reads and collapsed the reads into unique sequences, merging closely related sequences to remove PCR and sequencing errors. CDR3 sequences were aligned to IMGT reference sequences to assign V, D and J gene segments. For a sequence to be retained, a match of at least six nucleotides to both a V gene segment and a J gene segment was required. A rearrangement counted as productive if the CDR3 had no stop codons and remained in frame with V and J, and every other rearrangement counted as non-productive. CDR3 was defined according to IMGT convention as the region running from the second conserved V-encoded cysteine to the conserved J-encoded phenylalanine. In an earlier analysis of 587 of the donors, sequences lacking an unambiguous match to a single V gene segment were excluded. In an earlier analysis of about 590 of the donors, a V segment was called functional when productive rearrangements were above 56.7%, and segregating when the standard deviation between donors exceeded 5%. A statistical classification framework was built to diagnose cytomegalovirus status from the catalog of TCR beta chain sequences. V and J gene assignment, in a later analysis, came from comparing TCR nucleotide sequences with IMGT/GENE-DB human TR gene sequences. A later analysis assigned CDR3 sequences and most-parsimonious VDJ recombination scenarios with the TCRdist pipeline. In a later analysis, each TCR beta chain was defined by its CDR3 amino acid sequence together with its V-gene family, and reads without a unique V-gene family were excluded. As a way to deal with suspected cross-contamination and a sequencing artifact, a later analysis dropped 450 to 600 nucleotide sequences that were highly shared and had low generation probability. For each public chain, a later analysis derived a clonal expansion index from normalized ranks of inferred template counts within each repertoire. Generation probabilities in a later analysis came from a VDJ recombination model fitted to out-of-frame rearrangements, and those results were checked against IGoR. In a later analysis, TCR-TCR, TCR-HLA and TCR-CMV co-occurrence was scored with hypergeometric tests, and a repertoire-size bias correction was applied to TCR pairs. A later analysis estimated false discovery rates by permuting HLA or CMV assignments 20 times. In a later analysis, co-occurring TCRs were grouped using DBSCAN, with TCRdist sequence similarity added in when clustering inside HLA-allele-positive subsets. For co-occurrence clustering, repertoires with fewer than 30,000 or more than 120,000 public chains were excluded, along with roughly 5 repertoires with anomalous nucleotide sharing. Here the immuneACCESS table is served through TCRdb, limited to in-frame sequences with V and J called. Missing clones are a known gap in these copies; in checked studies unresolved V genes cover under half, and the rest lacks a known reason. That table is the source of V, J and clone size, and D and trimming were worked out from the DNA. The sample includes about 180,000 clones, with approximately 82% observed a single time. The top ten hold under 2.5% of the sample.

Between the V and J ends, shortened by 0 bases and 2 bases respectively, the junction contains 13 bases. The CDR3 numbers 16 residues from cysteine through phenylalanine. The sequence is cut down to CDR3 DNA, 48 bases in frame from base 1. CDR1 and CDR2 were assigned from the germline V gene as ENHRY and SYGVKD. The cohort comprised some 700 healthy bone marrow donors. Cohort members were all nominally healthy when sampled, although unrecorded immune exposures were likely present. The donor tested CMV seronegative, placing the donor among the 352 seronegative members of the cohort. A peripheral blood sample was collected from each donor, and TCR beta sequencing was performed on peripheral blood mononuclear cells. Genomic DNA was extracted from the blood cell samples with the Qiagen DNeasy Blood Extraction Kit.

The rearrangement joined TRBV10-3 to TRBJ2-5; the D segment could be TRBD2, given 7 matching bases. Input material: PBMCs. This TCR came from a woman in her thirties in good health and CMV-seronegative. The DNA is TGTGCCATCAGTGAGTCCTGGGGGGGGGCGCAAGAGACCCAGTACTTC. Translation gives CAISESWGGAQETQYF.